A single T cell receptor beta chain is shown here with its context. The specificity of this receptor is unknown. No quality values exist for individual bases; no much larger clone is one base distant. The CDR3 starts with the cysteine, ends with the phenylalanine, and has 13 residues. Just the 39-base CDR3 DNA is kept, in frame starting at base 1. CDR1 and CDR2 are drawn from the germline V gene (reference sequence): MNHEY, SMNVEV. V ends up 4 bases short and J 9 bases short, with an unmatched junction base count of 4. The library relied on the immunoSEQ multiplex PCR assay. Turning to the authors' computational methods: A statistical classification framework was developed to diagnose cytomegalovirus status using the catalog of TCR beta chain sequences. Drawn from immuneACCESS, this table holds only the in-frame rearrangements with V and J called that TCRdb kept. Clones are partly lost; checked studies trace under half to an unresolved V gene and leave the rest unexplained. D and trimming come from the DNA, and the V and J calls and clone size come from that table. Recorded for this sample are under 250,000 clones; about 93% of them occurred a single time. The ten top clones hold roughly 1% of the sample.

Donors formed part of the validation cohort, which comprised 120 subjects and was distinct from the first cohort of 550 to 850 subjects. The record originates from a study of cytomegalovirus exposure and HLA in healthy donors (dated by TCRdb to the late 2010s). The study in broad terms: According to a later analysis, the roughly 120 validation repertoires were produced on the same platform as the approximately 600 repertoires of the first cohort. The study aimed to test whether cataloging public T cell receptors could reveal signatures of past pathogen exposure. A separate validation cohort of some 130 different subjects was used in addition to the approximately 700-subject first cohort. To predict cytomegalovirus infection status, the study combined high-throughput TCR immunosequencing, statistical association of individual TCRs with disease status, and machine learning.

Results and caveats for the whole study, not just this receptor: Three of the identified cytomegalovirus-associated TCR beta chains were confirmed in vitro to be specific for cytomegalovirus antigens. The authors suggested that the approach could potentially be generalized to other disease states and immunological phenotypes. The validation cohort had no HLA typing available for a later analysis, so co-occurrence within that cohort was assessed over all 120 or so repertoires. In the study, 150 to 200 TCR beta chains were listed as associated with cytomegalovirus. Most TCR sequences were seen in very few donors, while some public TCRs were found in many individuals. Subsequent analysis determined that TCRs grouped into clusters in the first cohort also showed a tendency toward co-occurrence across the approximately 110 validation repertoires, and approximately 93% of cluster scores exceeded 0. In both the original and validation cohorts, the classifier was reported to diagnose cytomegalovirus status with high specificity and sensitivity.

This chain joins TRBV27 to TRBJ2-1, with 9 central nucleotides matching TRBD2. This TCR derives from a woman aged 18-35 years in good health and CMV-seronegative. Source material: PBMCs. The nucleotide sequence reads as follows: TGTGCCAGCAGTTGGGCAGCGGGAGGTGAGCAGTTCTTC. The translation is CASSWAAGGEQFF.